This T cell receptor beta chain was captured by sequencing in a study of CD8 T cells in ankylosing spondylitis. This CDR3 is 14 amino acids long. Losses at the gene ends were 6 bases for V and 6 bases for J; bases not matched to a gene: 10. Germline V gene data show CDR1 as DFQATT and CDR2 as SNEGSKA (reference sequence). Preparation of TCR beta libraries was done by quantitative 5'-RACE with molecular barcodes. Using its own MiXCR run on the 5' RACE reads, TCRdb lists one record per CDR3 protein. The sample yields approximately 260,000 distinct CDR3 sequences, over 8.5% seen once. Study conclusions and caveats: A CD8+ phenotype characterized the disease-linked clones, which were relatively rare in peripheral blood. Reportedly, significant enrichment of disease-linked clones occurred in matched ankylosing spondylitis synovial fluid.

Only a few counts were recorded for this clonotype. Its target is not known. This sequence joins TRBV20-1 and TRBJ2-1; 8 nucleotides agree with TRBD2. The source of this sequence is a male donor with ankylosing spondylitis or in good health (not recorded which). The sample consisted of blood, either unsorted or a sorted T cell fraction (not recorded which). CDR3 coding DNA: TGCAGTGCCCGGGTCCAGCGGGAGTTCAATGAGCAGTTCTTC. Its translation is CSARVQREFNEQFF.